The T cell receptor beta chain described here comes from a study of cytomegalovirus exposure and HLA in healthy donors. This clone occurred once. Its antigen is unknown. Primers: 60 Vbeta forward and 13 Jbeta reverse. Sequencing was performed with immunoSEQ multiplex PCR; in TCRdb, only in-frame clones are kept and a portion is missing. The data hold 150,000 to 170,000 clones, with approximately 74% observed a single time. Study-wide findings and caveats: Within an earlier analysis, most TCR beta V segments proved productive either about 87% or about 30% of the time.

Donors were ostensibly healthy at sampling, although undocumented immune exposures were probable. The sequencing input was PBMCs. The receptor was isolated from a man under 40 in good health and CMV-seronegative.

The CDR3 is CASGLGDRSSVDTQYF. The CDR3, as DNA: TGTGCTAGTGGTTTGGGAGACAGGTCAAGCGTAGATACGCAGTATTTT. The chain uses TRBV12-5 and TRBJ2-3, with TRBD1 as a possible D gene (6 bases). The CDR3 has 16 residues. V gave up 1 base and J gave up 5 bases, with 16 bases separating them. Germline loops: CDR1 LGHNT, CDR2 FRNRAP.